This TCR beta chain comes out of a study of beta chain features in type 1 diabetes. V dropped 2 bases and J dropped 5 bases, with 3 bases sitting between them. Per the germline V gene, CDR1 is DFQATT and CDR2 is SNEGSKA (reference sequence). CDR3 length: 10 residues. Broader study findings: TCRB CDR3s were moderately but significantly shorter in Type 1 diabetes patients in all four CD4+ subsets. The naive, central memory and Treg TCRB repertoires showed an apparent similarity that was greater among patients than among healthy donors.

Concerning this clone itself: As yet, its antigen is unknown. Other nucleotide sequences in the sample specify the same CDR3.

The sequenced template was cDNA made from the entire isolated RNA. The repertoire was sequenced with immunoSEQ multiplex PCR; TCRdb's copy has only in-frame clones and lacks some. The repertoire consists of about 660,000 clones, with roughly 13% occurring once and the leading ten covering 0.035% to 0.045%. J is TRBJ2-5 and V is TRBV20-1; unclear D gene. The TCR originated in a young man with type 1 diabetes. Sequenced sample: naive CD4+ T cells from blood. The chain's CDR3 is CSARRETQYF. CDR3 sequence (DNA): TGCAGTGCTAGACGGGAGACCCAGTACTTC.